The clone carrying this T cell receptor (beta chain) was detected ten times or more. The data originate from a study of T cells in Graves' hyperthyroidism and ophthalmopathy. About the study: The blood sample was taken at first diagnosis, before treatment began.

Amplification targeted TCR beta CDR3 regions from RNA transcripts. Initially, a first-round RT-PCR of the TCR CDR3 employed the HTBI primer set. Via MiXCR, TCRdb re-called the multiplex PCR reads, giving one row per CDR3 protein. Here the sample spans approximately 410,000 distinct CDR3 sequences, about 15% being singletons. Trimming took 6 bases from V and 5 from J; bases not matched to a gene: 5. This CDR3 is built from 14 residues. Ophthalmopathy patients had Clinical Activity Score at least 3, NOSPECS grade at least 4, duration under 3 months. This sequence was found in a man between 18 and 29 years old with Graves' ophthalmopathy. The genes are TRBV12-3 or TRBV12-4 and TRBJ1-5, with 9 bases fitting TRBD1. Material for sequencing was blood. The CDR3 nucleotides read TGTGCCAGCAGCGGACAGGGGTTGTATCAGCCCCAGCATTTT. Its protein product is CASSGQGLYQPQHF.